This T cell receptor beta chain was observed in a study of T cell repertoires in cytomegalovirus infection. Across the whole study: From public TCR beta signatures came an indication of both CMV infection and matching HLA type. General study results and limits: CMV-specific HLA-C-restricted TCR beta clonotypes dominated the ex vivo response. Totalled public TCR beta family frequency picked out people who carried CMV plus the relevant HLA.

TCRdb analysed the reads with MiXCR anew, one entry per CDR3 protein. The sample records roughly 230,000 distinct CDR3 sequences, 6.5% being singletons. The table lists this clonotype with many counts. The antigen remains unidentified. This TCR derives from a human donor in good health (CMV status not recorded). Some clones in this sample may be carry-over from other donors' samples. Sequences were obtained from PBMCs.

The DNA of the CDR3 is TGTGCCAGCAGTGAAGGACGGCGCCGAGACACTGAAGCTTTCTTT. Residues: CASSEGRRRDTEAFF. The J gene is TRBJ1-1, the V gene TRBV6-1; D gene ambiguous. From germline, CDR1 is MNHNS and CDR2 SASEGT. The V and J ends lost 1 base and 3 bases respectively, with 12 bases between them. The CDR3 extends over 15 amino acids.